The 2 T cell receptor beta chains below were found in one sample sequenced in a study of identical twins. TCRdb used MiXCR to reprocess the 5' RACE reads, holding one entry per CDR3 protein. The table includes 500,000 to 700,000 distinct CDR3 sequences, 7.1% detected once. These data were likewise used in another study, on yellow fever vaccine responses in identical twins.

The sample was PBMCs. Receptors were obtained from a woman younger than 35 in good health.

There are a few counts of this clonotype. The chain joins TRBV3-1 to TRBJ1-2; 7 nucleotides line up with TRBD1. CDR1 is LGHDT, CDR2 YNNKEL, per germline (reference sequence). The CDR3 is 15 amino acids. V lost 0 bases to trimming and J lost 8 bases; unmatched junction nucleotides: 9. Written as DNA, the CDR3 is TGTGCCAGCAGCCAAGATGGAGACAGGGTACGGGGCTACACCTTC. Translation gives CASSQDGDRVRGYTF.

The sample holds a few counts of this clonotype. The rearrangement uses TRBV20-1 and TRBJ1-4; 11 bases match TRBD1. Per the germline V gene, CDR1 is DFQATT and CDR2 is SNEGSKA (reference sequence). The CDR3 sequence is 15 residues long. After removal of 3 bases from V and 8 bases from J, the junction contained 8 bases not matched to a gene. The CDR3 bases are TGCAGTGCTAGGTGGGACAGGGGGTCGAGCGAAAAACTGTTTTTT. Its protein product is CSARWDRGSSEKLFF.